The 18 T cell receptor beta chains in this list originate from one sample, sequenced in a study of T cell repertoires in cytomegalovirus infection. TCRdb re-analysed the reads in MiXCR, keeping a single row per CDR3 protein. The sample records some 220,000 distinct CDR3 sequences, 6% to 8% being singletons. Sample: PBMCs. The receptor set was obtained from a human donor in good health (CMV status not recorded). Some clones in this sample may be carry-over from other donors' samples.

There are many counts of this clonotype. V and J are TRBV20-1 and TRBJ1-5; possibly TRBD1 for D (6 bases). The germline V and J ends were trimmed by 5 bases and 6 bases, with 14 bases remaining between them. There are 13 residues in the CDR3. CDR1 and CDR2 from the germline V gene are DFQATT and SNEGSKA (reference sequence). CDR3 sequence reads: CSAGAGASQPQHF. The CDR3 bases are TGCAGTGCTGGGGCGGGGGCGAGTCAGCCCCAGCATTTT.

This clonotype was picked up many times. This chain joins TRBV7-9 and TRBJ1-2; D unresolved. The CDR3 covers 13 residues. CDR1 SEHNR and CDR2 FQNEAQ come from the germline V gene (reference sequence). V lost 2 bases and J lost 8, with 12 bases in between. In DNA form, the CDR3 reads TGTGCCAGCAGCTTAATGTCGGGAAGCGGCTACACCTTC. It is translated as CASSLMSGSGYTF.

This clonotype was picked up many times. CDR3 loop: CSARGVGGDYGYTF. DNA for the CDR3: TGCAGTGCTAGAGGTGTTGGAGGGGACTATGGCTACACCTTC. The V and J genes are TRBV20-1 and TRBJ1-2, with D possibly TRBD1 on 5 matching bases. The CDR3 is 14 amino acids. Germline CDR1 and CDR2: DFQATT and SNEGSKA (reference sequence). V was pared by 1 base and J by 3 bases, with 12 bases between.

This clonotype was detected many times. As DNA, the CDR3 is TGTGCCATCACTGCCAGGGGAGACACTGAAGCTTTCTTT. Its protein product is CAITARGDTEAFF. The chain combines TRBV10-3 with TRBJ1-1; weak D call: TRBD1 (6 bases). The V and J ends lost 7 bases and 3 bases respectively, with 12 bases between them. The V gene's germline CDR1 is ENHRY and CDR2 SYGVKD. The CDR3 totals 13 residues.

The chain recombines TRBV10-3 with TRBJ2-3; D is perhaps TRBD2 (5 bases). This CDR3 is built from 13 residues. Trimming removed 3 bases at V and 9 bases at J, with 13 bases between. In germline, CDR1 is ENHRY, CDR2 SYGVKD. In DNA form, the CDR3 reads TGTGCCATCAGTGAAACGTCGGGGATCACGCAGTATTTT. It yields the protein CAISETSGITQYF.

This clonotype was observed at least ten times. The gene calls are TRBV5-6 and TRBJ2-2; no clear D. The V end was cut by 3 bases, the J end by 7 bases, with 10 bases between. The CDR3 totals 13 residues. The V gene's germline CDR1 is SGHDT and CDR2 YYEEEE. The CDR3 DNA follows: TGTGCCAGCAGCTCGGCTTATGGCGGGGAGCTGTTTTTT. Protein product: CASSSAYGGELFF.

The chain links TRBV19 to TRBJ1-3, with a possible D match to TRBD1 (5 bases). CDR3 size: 13 residues. The germline V gene encodes CDR1 LNHDA and CDR2 SQIVND (reference sequence). The V gene lost 6 bases and the J gene lost 2 bases, with 8 bases spanning the gap. The CDR3 nucleotides are TGTGCCAGTAGGGCAGGGCCTGGAAACACCATATATTTT. Amino acids: CASRAGPGNTIYF.

The chain employs TRBV5-6 and TRBJ1-1; TRBD1 matches at 9 bases. V was pared by 3 bases and J by 4 bases, with 10 bases of the junction left unmatched. Germline assignment: CDR1 SGHDT and CDR2 YYEEEE. The CDR3 loop spans 16 amino acids. CDR3: CASSYDLGQGVTEAFF. For the CDR3, the DNA is TGTGCCAGCAGCTACGACTTGGGACAGGGAGTCACTGAAGCTTTCTTT.

This sequence joins TRBV28 and TRBJ1-1; weak D call: TRBD1 (5 bases). CDR1 and CDR2 (germline): MDHEN, SYDVKM. V lost 7 bases and J lost 1, with 10 bases in between. CDR3 length equals 13 residues. The CDR3 nucleotides read TGTGCCAGCATTACCGGGGGGAACACTGAAGCTTTCTTT. This encodes CASITGGNTEAFF.

In this sample, this clonotype turned up many times. This sequence joins TRBV19 and TRBJ2-7, with a weak D call TRBD1 (6 bases). Germline V gene data show CDR1 as LNHDA and CDR2 as SQIVND (reference sequence). The CDR3 has 12 residues. V lost 8 bases and J lost 2, with 10 bases in between. CDR3 region: CASRDTAYEQYF. Here the CDR3 DNA reads TGTGCCAGTCGGGACACCGCCTACGAGCAGTACTTC.

This clonotype has ten or more counts. The chain combines TRBV30 with TRBJ2-5, with 8 bases fitting TRBD2. Germline V gene sequence: CDR1 GTSNPN, CDR2 SVGIG (reference sequence). Trimming took 1 base from V and 1 from J; bases not matched to a gene: 2. The CDR3 length is 14 residues. The CDR3 region has the DNA TGTGCCTGGAGTGCGGGGACTAGCCAAGAGACCCAGTACTTC. Translating gives CAWSAGTSQETQYF.

The sample holds a few counts of this clonotype. The chain combines TRBV4-3 with TRBJ1-2; no definite D call. Deletions cut 1 base from V and 1 base from J, with 22 bases between. The CDR3 length is 19 residues. CDR1 LGHNA and CDR2 YSLEER come from the germline V gene. Here the CDR3 reads CASSQARQTHGSLNYGYTF. The CDR3, as DNA: TGCGCCAGCAGCCAAGCTCGCCAAACACACGGCAGTCTTAACTATGGCTACACCTTC.

In the case of this clonotype: A much larger clone differs from this one at a single base, so this may be a read error. This chain joins TRBV28 and TRBJ2-3, with TRBD2 identical over 8 bases. The junction had 14 bases not matched to a gene; V was cut back by 8 bases and J by 4 bases. This CDR3 spans 16 amino acids. CDR1 is MDHEN and CDR2 is SYDVKM in the germline V gene. The CDR3 reads CASGPRGGPSADTQYF. Written as DNA, the CDR3 is TGTGCCAGCGGCCCCCGGGGGGGTCCGAGCGCAGATACGCAGTATTTT.

The chain couples TRBV19 to TRBJ1-2; 7 positions agree with TRBD1. The V segment lost 4 bases and the J segment 8 bases; nucleotides outside the gene matches: 7. CDR1 is LNHDA and CDR2 is SQIVND in the germline V gene (reference sequence). This CDR3 has 13 amino acids. CDR3 loop: CASSTTGWSGYTF. The DNA for the CDR3 is TGTGCCAGTAGTACGACAGGGTGGAGCGGCTACACCTTC.

Remarks on this clonotype: This may be a read error: a much more frequent sequence differs by one nucleotide. The J gene is TRBJ1-5, the V gene TRBV2; D is perhaps TRBD1 (5 bases). V dropped 10 bases and J dropped 4 bases, with 11 bases sitting between them. The CDR3 consists of 12 residues. The germline CDR1 and CDR2 sequences are SNHLY and FYNNEI. The CDR3: CANAQDNQPQHF. In nucleotides, the CDR3 is TGTGCCAACGCACAGGATAATCAGCCCCAGCATTTT.

This clonotype was observed many times. One end of the junction is discordant with germline, which a read error may explain. The rearrangement uses TRBV9 and TRBJ2-1; D may correspond to TRBD1 or TRBD2 (5 bases each). The CDR3 has 9 amino acids. CDR1 and CDR2 (germline): SGDLS, YYNGEE. CDR3: CASSEGTAF. Here the CDR3 DNA reads TGTGCCAGCAGCGAGGGGACGGCCTTC.

The table lists this clonotype with many counts. V is TRBV6-2 or TRBV6-3 and J is TRBJ2-7; TRBD1 aligns across 8 bases. The V gene end was trimmed by 6 bases and the J gene end by 4 bases; junction bases not matched to a gene: 17. This CDR3 has 17 amino acids. Germline CDR1 reads MNHEY; CDR2 reads SVGEGT. The chain's CDR3 is CASRDSGTGDFSYEQYF. CDR3 nucleotides: TGTGCCAGCAGGGATTCCGGGACAGGAGATTTCTCGTACGAGCAGTACTTC.

This clonotype has more than one count but fewer than ten. CDR3 amino acids: CSAGESGGYIQYF. The CDR3 bases are TGCAGTGCGGGGGAAAGCGGGGGATACATTCAGTACTTC. The V call is TRBV20-1, the J call TRBJ2-4; 8 bases align to TRBD2. This CDR3 has 13 residues. Germline V gene lookup returns CDR1 DFQATT and CDR2 SNEGSKA (reference sequence). Germline trimming cut 6 bases from V and 8 bases from J; bases unmatched to any gene: 9.